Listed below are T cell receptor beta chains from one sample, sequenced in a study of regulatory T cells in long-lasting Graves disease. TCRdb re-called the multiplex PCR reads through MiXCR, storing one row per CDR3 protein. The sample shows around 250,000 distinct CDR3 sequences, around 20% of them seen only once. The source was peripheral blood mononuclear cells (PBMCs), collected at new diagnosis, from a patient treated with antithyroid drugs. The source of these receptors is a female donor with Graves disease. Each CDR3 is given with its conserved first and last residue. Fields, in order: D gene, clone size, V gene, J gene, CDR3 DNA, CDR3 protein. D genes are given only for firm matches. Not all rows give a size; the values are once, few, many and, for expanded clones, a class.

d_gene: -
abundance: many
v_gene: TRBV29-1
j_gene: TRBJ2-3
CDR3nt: TGCAGCGTTGAACAGCCATTGAGGGACACAGATACGCAGTATTTT
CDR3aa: CSVEQPLRDTDTQYF

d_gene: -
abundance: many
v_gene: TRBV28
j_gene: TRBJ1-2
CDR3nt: TGTGCCAGCAGTCTAGACGGGACCTATGGCTACACCTTC
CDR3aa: CASSLDGTYGYTF

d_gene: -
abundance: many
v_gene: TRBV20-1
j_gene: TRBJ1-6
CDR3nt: TGCAGTGCCGCAGACACCCATAATTCACCCCTCCACTTT
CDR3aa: CSAADTHNSPLHF

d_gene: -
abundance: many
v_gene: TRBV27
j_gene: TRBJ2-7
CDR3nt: TGTGCCAGCAGGCCCCTCCACCTGGGCGAGCAGTACTTC
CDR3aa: CASRPLHLGEQYF

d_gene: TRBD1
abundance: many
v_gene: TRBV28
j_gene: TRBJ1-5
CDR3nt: TGTGCCAGCAGCTCTAGAACAGACAGGGGGCGCAGATGGGGCGTTCAGCCCCAGCATTTT
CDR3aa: CASSSRTDRGRRWGVQPQHF

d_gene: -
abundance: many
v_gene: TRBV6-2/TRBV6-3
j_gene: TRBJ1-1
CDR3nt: TGTGCCAGCACTCGAGGCCTGAACACTGAAGCTTTCTTT
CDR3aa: CASTRGLNTEAFF

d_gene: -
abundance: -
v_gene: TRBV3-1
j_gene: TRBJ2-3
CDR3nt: TGTGCCAGCAGCCTCCGGCGGGCACTCACAGATACGCAGTATTTT
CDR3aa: CASSLRRALTDTQYF

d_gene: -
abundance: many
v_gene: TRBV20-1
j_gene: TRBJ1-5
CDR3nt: TGCAGTGCCAGTGTGGACACTGATCAGCCCCAGCATTTT
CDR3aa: CSASVDTDQPQHF

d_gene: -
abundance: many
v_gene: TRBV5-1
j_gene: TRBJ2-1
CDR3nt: TGCGCCAGCGCCTGGGGGCAGTACAATGAGCAGTTCTTC
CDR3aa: CASAWGQYNEQFF

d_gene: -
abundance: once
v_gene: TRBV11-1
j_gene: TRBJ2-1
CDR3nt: TGTGCCAGCAGCCGTGGTTTTAGTTTCGATGAGCAGTTCTTC
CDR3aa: CASSRGFSFDEQFF

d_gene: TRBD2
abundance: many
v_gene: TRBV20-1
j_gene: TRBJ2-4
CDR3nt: TGCAGTGCTAGAGAGACGGGAGGACACATTCAGTACTTC
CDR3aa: CSARETGGHIQYF

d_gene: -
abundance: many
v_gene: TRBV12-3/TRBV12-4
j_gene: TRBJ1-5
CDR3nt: TGTGCCAGCAGTTGGACCTCCCCGGGACAGCCCCAGCATTTT
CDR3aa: CASSWTSPGQPQHF

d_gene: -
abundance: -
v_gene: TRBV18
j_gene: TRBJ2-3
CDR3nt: TGTGCCAGCTCACCTATTACCGTGACTAGTAAATCTACCACAGATACGCAGTATTTT
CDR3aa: CASSPITVTSKSTTDTQYF

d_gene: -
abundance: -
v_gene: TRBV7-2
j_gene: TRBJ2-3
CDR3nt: TGTGCCAGCAGCTTAGGGGCGGGACTCACAGATACGCAGTATTTT
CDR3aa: CASSLGAGLTDTQYF

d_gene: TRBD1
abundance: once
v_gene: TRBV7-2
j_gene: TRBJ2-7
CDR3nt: TGTGCCAGCAGCTTTCCGGGGGACAGGAGCGCCTACGAGCAGTACTTC
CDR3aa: CASSFPGDRSAYEQYF

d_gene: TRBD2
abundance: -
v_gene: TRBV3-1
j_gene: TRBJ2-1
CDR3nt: TGTGCCAGCAGCCAAGATACCCTAGCGGTTGGAAGGGGTGAGCAGTTCTTC
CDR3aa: CASSQDTLAVGRGEQFF

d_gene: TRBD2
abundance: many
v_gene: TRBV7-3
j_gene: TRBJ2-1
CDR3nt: TGTGCCAGCAGCTCTCTAGCGGGGGGGCCAAATGAGCAGTTCTTC
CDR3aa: CASSSLAGGPNEQFF

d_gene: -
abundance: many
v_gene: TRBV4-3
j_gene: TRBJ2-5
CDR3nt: TGCGCCAGCAGCCAAGAGCTGGGACAACAAGAGACCCAGTACTTC
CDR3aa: CASSQELGQQETQYF

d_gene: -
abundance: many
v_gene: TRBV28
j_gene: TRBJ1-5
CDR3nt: TGTGCCAGCAAAATGGGAGGGGGAGGGAATCAGCCCCAGCATTTT
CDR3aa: CASKMGGGGNQPQHF

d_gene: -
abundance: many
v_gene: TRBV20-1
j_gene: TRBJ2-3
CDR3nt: TGCAGTGCCCCTGGGATTGTAGGGGTTACAGATACGCAGTATTTT
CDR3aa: CSAPGIVGVTDTQYF

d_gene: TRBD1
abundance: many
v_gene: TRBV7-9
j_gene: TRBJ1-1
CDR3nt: TGTGCCAGCGAGCCGGGACAGGGGTCCATGAACACTGAAGCTTTCTTT
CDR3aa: CASEPGQGSMNTEAFF

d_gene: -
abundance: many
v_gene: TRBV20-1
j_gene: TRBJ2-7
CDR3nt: TGCAGTGCTAGAGATCGGCAGGGTACCTACGAGCAGTACTTC
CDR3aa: CSARDRQGTYEQYF

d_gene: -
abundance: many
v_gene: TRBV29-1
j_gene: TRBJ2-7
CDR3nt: TGCAGCGTTGAAGAACAATCCATCTACGAGCAGTACTTC
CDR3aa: CSVEEQSIYEQYF

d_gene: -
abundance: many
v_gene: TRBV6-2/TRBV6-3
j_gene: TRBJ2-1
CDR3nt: TGTGCCAGCGCCACCTCGGGTGTCTGGAGTCTCGATGAGCAGTTCTTC
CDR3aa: CASATSGVWSLDEQFF

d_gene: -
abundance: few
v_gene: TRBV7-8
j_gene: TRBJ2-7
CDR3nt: TGTGCCAGCAGCTTAGCGGGAGAGAGCTCCTACGAGCAGTACTTC
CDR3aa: CASSLAGESSYEQYF

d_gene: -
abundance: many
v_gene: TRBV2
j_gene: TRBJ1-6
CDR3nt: TGTGCCAGCAGTGTTGAGCTCCCGGGAGATAATTCACCCCTCCACTTT
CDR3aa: CASSVELPGDNSPLHF

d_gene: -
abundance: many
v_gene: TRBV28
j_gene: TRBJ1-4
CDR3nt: TGTGCCAGCAGTTCCCTTAATGAAAAACTGTTTTTT
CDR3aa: CASSSLNEKLFF

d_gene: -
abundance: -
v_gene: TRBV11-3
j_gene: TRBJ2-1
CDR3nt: TGTGCCAGCAGCCGATCCGCGGGACAGTATTACAATGAGCAGTTCTTC
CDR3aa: CASSRSAGQYYNEQFF

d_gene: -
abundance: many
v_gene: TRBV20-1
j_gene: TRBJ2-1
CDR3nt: TGCAGTGCTAGAGACCTACGGGACGCCTCAGACAATGAGCAGTTCTTC
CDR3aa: CSARDLRDASDNEQFF

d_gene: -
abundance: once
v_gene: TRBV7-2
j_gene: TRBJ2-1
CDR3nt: TGTGCCAGCAGCCAGGTGTCTGAGCAGTTCTTC
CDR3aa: CASSQVSEQFF

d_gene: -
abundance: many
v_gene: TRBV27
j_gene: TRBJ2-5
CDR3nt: TGTGCCAGCAGTATCAAGCCCCCCTCTTCGGGAGTCGGAGAGACCCAGTACTTC
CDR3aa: CASSIKPPSSGVGETQYF

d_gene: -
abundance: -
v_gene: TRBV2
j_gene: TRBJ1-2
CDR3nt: TGTGCCAGCATCGGGTTCTATGGCTACACCTTC
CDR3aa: CASIGFYGYTF

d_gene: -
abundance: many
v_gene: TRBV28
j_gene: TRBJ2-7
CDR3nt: TGTGCCAGCAGTCTGCGGGACATCCACTCCTACGAGCAGTACTTC
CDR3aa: CASSLRDIHSYEQYF

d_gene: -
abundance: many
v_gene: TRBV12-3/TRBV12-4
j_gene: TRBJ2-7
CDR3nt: TGTGCCAGCCGAGGGAGGTTCAATGGGGAGCAGTACTTC
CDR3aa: CASRGRFNGEQYF